Below are 5 T cell receptor beta chains sequenced from a single sample in a study of blood T cell repertoires in COVID-19. The repertoire was sequenced with immunoSEQ multiplex PCR; TCRdb's copy has only in-frame clones and lacks some. This sample has 60,000 to 75,000 clones, with approximately 80% found just once. The sample was peripheral blood. These receptors came from a woman in her 70s with acute or convalescent COVID-19.

V gene TRBV5-1 combines with J gene TRBJ2-7; 7 nucleotides agree with TRBD2. The CDR3 runs to 15 residues. Per the germline V gene, CDR1 is SGHRS and CDR2 is YFSETQ. After removal of 3 bases from V and 0 bases from J, the junction contained 6 bases not matched to a gene. The CDR3 sequence is CASSWGSGDSYEQYF. The CDR3 DNA sequence: TGCGCCAGCAGCTGGGGAAGCGGGGACTCCTACGAGCAGTACTTC. Full variable domain (outside the CDR3, taken from reference TRBV5-1 and TRBJ2-7): KAGVTQTPRYLIKTRGQQVTLSCSPISGHRSVSWYQQTPGQGLQFLFEYFSETQRNKGNFPGRFSGRQFSNSRSEMNVSTLELGDSALYLCASSWGSGDSYEQYFGPGTRLTVT.

The chain combines TRBV7-8 with TRBJ1-2, with D maybe TRBD1 (6 bases). The CDR3 extends over 14 amino acids. The germline V and J ends were trimmed by 0 bases and 3 bases, with 8 bases remaining between them. Germline values: CDR1 SGHVS, CDR2 FQNEAQ. CDR3 protein: CASSLATGDYGYTF. The DNA of the CDR3 is TGTGCCAGCAGCTTAGCGACAGGTGACTATGGCTACACCTTC.

This clone was seen a single time. The CDR3 bases are TGTGCCAGCAGTCCCCCAGCGGGGGGCCACACTGAAGCTTTCTTT. Residues: CASSPPAGGHTEAFF. The chain has TRBV28 and TRBJ1-1, with D possibly being TRBD1 (6 bases). The germline V and J ends were trimmed by 5 bases and 3 bases, with 16 bases remaining between them. Germline CDR1 reads MDHEN; CDR2 reads SYDVKM. The CDR3 contains 15 residues.

The chain is built from TRBV18 and TRBJ1-3; 9 bases agree with TRBD1. Trimming cost V 1 base and J 0 bases; bases outside gene matches: 1. The CDR3 totals 16 residues. CDR1 is KGHSH and CDR2 is LQKENI in the germline V gene. The CDR3, as DNA: TGTGCCAGCTCACCACGACAGGGGGGCTCTGGAAACACCATATATTTT. It yields the protein CASSPRQGGSGNTIYF.

There are a few counts of this clone. The chain carries TRBV14 and TRBJ1-2; D unclear. Germline CDR1 and CDR2: SGHDN and FVKESK. There are 12 residues in the CDR3. V shed 4 bases and J shed 5 bases, with 8 bases lying between them. The CDR3: CASSPGSYGYTF. Written as DNA, the CDR3 is TGTGCCAGCAGCCCGGGGAGTTATGGCTACACCTTC.